These T cell receptor beta chains were read from a single sample in a study of T cells after yellow fever vaccination. TCRdb recomputed calls from the 5' RACE reads with MiXCR, one row per CDR3 protein. The sample includes about 220,000 distinct CDR3 sequences, 2.5% to 3.5% of them seen just once. Material: CD4+ T cells sorted from PBMCs, obtained 10 days after the yellow fever booster vaccination. These receptors originate from a man between 18 and 35 years old who received the YFV17D yellow fever vaccine. CDR3s leave out the opening cysteine and the closing phenylalanine or tryptophan. The order of the fields is clone size, V gene, CDR3 protein. A clone size is listed for some rows: how often the clone was seen (once, few, many), or a class if it is expanded.

>many|TRBV5-1
ASSLVPGQGLYSNQPQH
>many|TRBV10-3
AISGTGDTEAF
>many|TRBV20-1
SAHRGNTEAF
>-|TRBV15
ATSRVTGANYGYT
>many|TRBV18
ASSPPEGVDTQY
>many|TRBV20-1
SATKGKGRETQY
>many|TRBV20-1
SASGSSGVETQY
>few|TRBV27
ASSPLGAGDRQPQH
>many|TRBV19
ASSMTGNQPQH
>few|TRBV7-8
ASTISTDTQY
>many|TRBV7-9
ASTRGTSGGVTGELF
>many|TRBV20-1
SARHPAGGTDTQY
>many|TRBV5-6
ASSLGQGHSRYEKLF
>-|TRBV3-1
ASSQDWGRQPQH
>many|TRBV5-1
ASSSSSPIGVTDTQY
>many|TRBV12-3/TRBV12-4
ASSPNLGTSGTELHNEQF
>few|TRBV4-3
ASSQDRQGQSPLH
>few|TRBV7-7
ASRHHLREGF
>many|TRBV4-1
ASIGGGSETQY
>-|TRBV20-1
SARAGRTEAF
>few|TRBV5-1
ASSRWTANQETQY
>-|TRBV9
ASSVRGSGTTDTQY
>many|TRBV6-5
ASRETGVGSPLH
>-|TRBV6-1
ASSRDLGTVQETQY
>few|TRBV7-2
ASSLVRPSGVYYNEQF
>-|TRBV19
ASSITEADTQY
>few|TRBV20-1
SAPGTYNSPLH
>many|TRBV5-6
ASSWTGRSNTEAF
>many|TRBV7-2
ASSSWAHYPETQY
>-|TRBV12-3/TRBV12-4
ASSLEAGMSNYGYT
>few|TRBV7-3
ASSQGNTDTQY
>many|TRBV5-4
ASSPGQATEAF
>-|TRBV4-3
ASSQGWGLTGYT
>many|TRBV3-1
ASSQVPAGAADTQY
>many|TRBV6-5
ASSYGQGTWFAF
>many|TRBV20-1
SARKRGVSTGELF
>few|TRBV5-1
ASSDAGAETQY
>many|TRBV7-7
ASSLGQGRYNEQF
>-|TRBV7-9
ASSSGDARGEKLF
>many|TRBV5-4
ASSSSAGPANTGELF
>-|TRBV19
ASSIDGGAAGGYT
>few|TRBV4-3
ASSRGASDGANVLT